Below, 10 T cell receptor beta chains from the same sample are listed, as sequenced in a study of T-cell memory formation after mild COVID-19. MiXCR, run by TCRdb on the 5' RACE reads, gives a single entry per CDR3 protein. This table has about 280,000 distinct CDR3 sequences, roughly 8.2% appearing once. Sample: PBMCs or a T cell subset sorted from them (not recorded which). The source is a man aged 18 to 30 who had mild COVID-19 (a few samples of this study predate the infection). Cell type and time point are not known.

This chain joins TRBV7-2 and TRBJ1-6; a possible D gene is TRBD1 (6 bases). There are 15 residues in the CDR3. V gave up 2 bases and J gave up 7 bases, with 12 bases separating them. Germline assignment: CDR1 SGHTA and CDR2 FQGNSA. CDR3 sequence reads: CASSLRGAWNSPLHF. The CDR3, as DNA: TGTGCCAGCAGCTTAAGGGGGGCCTGGAATTCACCCCTCCACTTT.

A few counts support this clonotype. The chain recombines TRBV12-3 or TRBV12-4 with TRBJ1-5; 9 bases fit TRBD1. After removal of 5 bases from V and 1 base from J, the junction contained 3 bases not matched to a gene. CDR3 size: 15 residues. The CDR3 region is CASSRGTGSNQPQHF. The CDR3 DNA is TGTGCCAGCAGTCGAGGGACAGGGAGCAATCAGCCCCAGCATTTT.

The chain employs TRBV29-1 and TRBJ1-2; 8 bases are a match to TRBD1. Germline CDR1 is SQVTM and CDR2 is ANQGSEA. This CDR3 is built from 12 residues. V lost 6 bases, J lost 6 bases, and 6 bases stayed unmatched. DNA for the CDR3: TGCAGCGTAGGGACAGGCTCAAATGGCTACACCTTC. Its translation: CSVGTGSNGYTF.

This clonotype was seen more than once but under ten times. The chain links TRBV5-1 to TRBJ2-3, with 8 positions matching TRBD2. This CDR3 region has 15 residues. In germline, CDR1 is SGHRS, CDR2 YFSETQ. V trimming: 1 base; J trimming: 6 bases; junction bases outside the gene matches: 7. The CDR3 sequence is CASSLQAGDGDTQYF. DNA for the CDR3: TGCGCCAGCAGCTTGCAAGCGGGGGATGGGGATACGCAGTATTTT.

This clonotype was detected a few times. The chain links TRBV7-2 to TRBJ1-2; D is ambiguous. In germline, CDR1 is SGHTA, CDR2 FQGNSA. The germline V and J ends were trimmed by 1 base and 3 bases, with 6 bases remaining between them. The CDR3 loop spans 13 amino acids. The CDR3 loop reads CASSLGFDYGYTF. CDR3 coding DNA: TGTGCCAGCAGCTTAGGTTTTGACTATGGCTACACCTTC.

A few counts support this clonotype. This chain joins TRBV5-1 and TRBJ1-1, with D perhaps TRBD1 (5 bases). The ends were cut back, 0 bases at V and 7 bases at J, with 7 bases in the middle. The CDR3 consists of 12 residues. Germline values: CDR1 SGHRS, CDR2 YFSETQ. Here the CDR3 DNA reads TGCGCCAGCAGCTTGGGGGGGGTTGAAGCTTTCTTT. It is translated as CASSLGGVEAFF.

The chain has TRBV18 and TRBJ1-5; 8 bases fit TRBD1. V was clipped by 3 bases and J by 4 bases; unmatched bases: 5. CDR1 is KGHSH and CDR2 is LQKENI in the germline V gene. This CDR3 spans 15 amino acids. Here the CDR3 DNA reads TGTGCCAGCTCACCCCAGGGGGCAAGGAATCAGCCCCAGCATTTT. This encodes CASSPQGARNQPQHF.

This clonotype has a count of ten or more. V is TRBV5-5 and J is TRBJ2-2; weak D call: TRBD2 (5 bases). CDR3 length: 14 residues. CDR1 and CDR2 (germline): SGHKS, YYEKEE (reference sequence). The V end lost 3 bases, the J end lost 6 bases, and 12 bases lay between the germline ends. The CDR3 region is CASSSGRGSGELFF. The CDR3 coding sequence is TGTGCCAGCAGCTCGGGTCGGGGTTCCGGGGAGCTGTTTTTT.

The chain joins TRBV11-2 to TRBJ1-3; D gene unclear. CDR3 size: 12 residues. Germline loops: CDR1 SGHAT, CDR2 FQNNGV. V was cut by 5 bases and J by 0 bases, with 2 bases left in between. CDR3 DNA sequence: TGTGCCAGCAGCGTCTCTGGAAACACCATATATTTT. This codes for CASSVSGNTIYF.

This clonotype occurred a few times. The chain is built from TRBV28 and TRBJ1-5, with D unresolved. Germline V CDR1 and CDR2: MDHEN, SYDVKM. CDR3 length: 14 amino acids. V lost 4 bases to trimming and J lost 3 bases, with 10 bases between them. CDR3 loop: CASSSSGLNQPQHF. Here the CDR3 DNA reads TGTGCCAGCAGTTCCTCGGGTCTCAATCAGCCCCAGCATTTT.